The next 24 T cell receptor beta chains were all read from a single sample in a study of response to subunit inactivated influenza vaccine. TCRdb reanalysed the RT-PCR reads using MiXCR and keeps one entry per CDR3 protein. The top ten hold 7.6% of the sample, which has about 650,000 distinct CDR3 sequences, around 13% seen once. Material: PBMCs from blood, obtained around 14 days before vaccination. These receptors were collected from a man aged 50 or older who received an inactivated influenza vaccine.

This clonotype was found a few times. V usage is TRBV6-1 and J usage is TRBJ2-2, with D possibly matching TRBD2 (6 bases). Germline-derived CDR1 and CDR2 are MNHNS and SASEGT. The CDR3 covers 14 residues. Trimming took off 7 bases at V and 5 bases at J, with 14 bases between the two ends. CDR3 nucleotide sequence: TGTGCCAGCAAAATGACTAGGGGAACCGGGGAGCTGTTTTTT. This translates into CASKMTRGTGELFF.

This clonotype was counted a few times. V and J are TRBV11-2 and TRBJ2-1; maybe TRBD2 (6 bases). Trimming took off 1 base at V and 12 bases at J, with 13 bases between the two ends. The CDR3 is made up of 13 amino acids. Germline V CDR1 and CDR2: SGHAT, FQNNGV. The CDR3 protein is CASSLGGIGGQFF. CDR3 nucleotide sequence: TGTGCCAGCAGCTTAGGGGGAATCGGGGGGCAGTTCTTC. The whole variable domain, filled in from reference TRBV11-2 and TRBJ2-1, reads EAGVAQSPRYKIIEKRQSVAFWCNPISGHATLYWYQQILGQGPKLLIQFQNNGVVDDSQLPKDRFSAERLKGVDSTLKIQPAKLEDSAVYLCASSLGGIGGQFFGPGTRLTVL.

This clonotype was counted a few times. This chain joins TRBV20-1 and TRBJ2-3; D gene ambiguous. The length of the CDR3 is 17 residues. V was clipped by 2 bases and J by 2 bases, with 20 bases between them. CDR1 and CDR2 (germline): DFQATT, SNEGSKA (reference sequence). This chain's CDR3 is CSARTPFPRFSTDTQYF. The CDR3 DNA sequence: TGCAGTGCTAGAACCCCCTTCCCGCGGTTCTCCACAGATACGCAGTATTTT.

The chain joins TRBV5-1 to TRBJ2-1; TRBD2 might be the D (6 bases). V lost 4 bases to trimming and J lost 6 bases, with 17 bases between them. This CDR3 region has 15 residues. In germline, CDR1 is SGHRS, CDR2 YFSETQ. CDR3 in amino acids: CASSTKGRGVNEQFF. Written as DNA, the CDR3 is TGCGCCAGCAGCACCAAAGGGCGGGGAGTCAATGAGCAGTTCTTC.

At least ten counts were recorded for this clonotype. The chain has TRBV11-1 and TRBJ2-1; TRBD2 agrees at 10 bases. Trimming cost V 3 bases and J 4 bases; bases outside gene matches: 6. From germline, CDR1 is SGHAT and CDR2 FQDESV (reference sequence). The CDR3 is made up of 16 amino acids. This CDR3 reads CASSLMGLAKYNEQFF. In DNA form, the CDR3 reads TGTGCCAGCAGCTTGATGGGACTAGCGAAATACAATGAGCAGTTCTTC.

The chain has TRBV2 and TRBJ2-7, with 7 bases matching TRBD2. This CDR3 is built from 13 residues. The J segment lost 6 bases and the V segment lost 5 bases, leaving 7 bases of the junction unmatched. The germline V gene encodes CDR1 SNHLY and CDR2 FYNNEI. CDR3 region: CASSRLARGEQYF. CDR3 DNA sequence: TGTGCCAGCAGTAGACTAGCACGGGGCGAGCAGTACTTC.

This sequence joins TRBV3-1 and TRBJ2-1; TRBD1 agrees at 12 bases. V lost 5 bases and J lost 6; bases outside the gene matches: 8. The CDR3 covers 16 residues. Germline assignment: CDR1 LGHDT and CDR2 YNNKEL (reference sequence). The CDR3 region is CASSILGDRGRNEQFF. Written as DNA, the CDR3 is TGTGCCAGCAGCATTCTCGGGGACAGGGGGCGCAATGAGCAGTTCTTC.

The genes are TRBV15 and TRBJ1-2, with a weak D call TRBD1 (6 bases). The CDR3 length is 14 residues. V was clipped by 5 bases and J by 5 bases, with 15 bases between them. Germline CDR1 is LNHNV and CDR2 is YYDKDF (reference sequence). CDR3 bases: TGTGCCACCAGCCCCAGAGGAGGGGGTTATGGCTACACCTTC. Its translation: CATSPRGGGYGYTF.

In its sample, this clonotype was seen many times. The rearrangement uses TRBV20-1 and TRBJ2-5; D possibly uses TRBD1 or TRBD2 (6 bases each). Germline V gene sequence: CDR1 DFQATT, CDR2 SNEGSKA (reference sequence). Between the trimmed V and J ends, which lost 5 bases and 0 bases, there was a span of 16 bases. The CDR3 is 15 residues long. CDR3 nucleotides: TGCAGTGCTGCGAGACTAGGGGGGTACCAAGAGACCCAGTACTTC. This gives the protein CSAARLGGYQETQYF.

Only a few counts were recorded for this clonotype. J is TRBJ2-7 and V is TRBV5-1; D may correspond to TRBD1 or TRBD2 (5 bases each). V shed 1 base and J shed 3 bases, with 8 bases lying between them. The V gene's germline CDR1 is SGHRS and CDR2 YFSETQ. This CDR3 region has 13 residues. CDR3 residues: CASSLLGDYEQYF. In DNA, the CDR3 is TGCGCCAGCAGCTTGTTGGGGGACTACGAGCAGTACTTC.

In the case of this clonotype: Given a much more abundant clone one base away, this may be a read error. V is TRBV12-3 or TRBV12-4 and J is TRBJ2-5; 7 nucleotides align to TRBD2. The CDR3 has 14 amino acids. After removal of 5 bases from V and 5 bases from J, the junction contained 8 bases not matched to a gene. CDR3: CASSRSGVAETQYF. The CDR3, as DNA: TGTGCCAGCAGTCGAAGCGGGGTTGCGGAGACCCAGTACTTC.

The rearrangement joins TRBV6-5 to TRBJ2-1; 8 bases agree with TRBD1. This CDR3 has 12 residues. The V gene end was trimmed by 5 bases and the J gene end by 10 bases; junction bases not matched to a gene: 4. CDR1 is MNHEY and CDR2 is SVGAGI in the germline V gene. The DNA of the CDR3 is TGTGCCAGCAGTGGACAGGGAGAAGAGCAGTTCTTC. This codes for CASSGQGEEQFF.

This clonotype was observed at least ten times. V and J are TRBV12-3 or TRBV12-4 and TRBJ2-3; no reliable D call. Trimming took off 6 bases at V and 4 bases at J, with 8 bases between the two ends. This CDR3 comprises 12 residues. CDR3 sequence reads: CASSLGSDTQYF. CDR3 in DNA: TGTGCCAGCAGCCTGGGGTCAGATACGCAGTATTTT.

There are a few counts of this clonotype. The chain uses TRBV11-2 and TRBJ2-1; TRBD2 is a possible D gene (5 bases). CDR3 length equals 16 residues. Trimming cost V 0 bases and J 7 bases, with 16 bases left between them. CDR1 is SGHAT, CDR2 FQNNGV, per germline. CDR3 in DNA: TGTGCCAGCAGCTTAGATCAAGTAGGTTCGGGGAATGAGCAGTTCTTC. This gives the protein CASSLDQVGSGNEQFF. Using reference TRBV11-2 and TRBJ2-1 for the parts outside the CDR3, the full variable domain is EAGVAQSPRYKIIEKRQSVAFWCNPISGHATLYWYQQILGQGPKLLIQFQNNGVVDDSQLPKDRFSAERLKGVDSTLKIQPAKLEDSAVYLCASSLDQVGSGNEQFFGPGTRLTVL.

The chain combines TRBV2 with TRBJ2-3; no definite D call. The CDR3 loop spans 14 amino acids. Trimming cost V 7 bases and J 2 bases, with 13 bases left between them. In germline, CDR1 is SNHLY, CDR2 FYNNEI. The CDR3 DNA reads TGTGCCAGCATTCGGGCAGTCCTCACAGATACGCAGTATTTT. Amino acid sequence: CASIRAVLTDTQYF.

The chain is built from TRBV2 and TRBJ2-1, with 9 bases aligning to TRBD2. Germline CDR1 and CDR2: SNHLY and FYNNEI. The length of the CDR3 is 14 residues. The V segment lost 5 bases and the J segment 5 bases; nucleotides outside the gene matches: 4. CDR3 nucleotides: TGTGCCAGCAGTCGCGGGAGGGTCCACAATGAGCAGTTCTTC. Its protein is CASSRGRVHNEQFF.

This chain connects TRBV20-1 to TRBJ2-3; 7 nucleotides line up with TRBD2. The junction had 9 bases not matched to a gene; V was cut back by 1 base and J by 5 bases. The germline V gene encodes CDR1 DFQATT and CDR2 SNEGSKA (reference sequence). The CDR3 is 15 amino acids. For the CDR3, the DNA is TGCAGTGCTAGAGGTTCTAGCGGCTGGGGAGATACGCAGTATTTT. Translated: CSARGSSGWGDTQYF.

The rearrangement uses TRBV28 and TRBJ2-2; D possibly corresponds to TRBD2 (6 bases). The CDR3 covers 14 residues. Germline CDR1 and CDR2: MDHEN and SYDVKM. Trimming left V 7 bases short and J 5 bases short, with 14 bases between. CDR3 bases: TGTGCCAGCACAACCCGGGCGGGGACCGGGGAGCTGTTTTTT. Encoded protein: CASTTRAGTGELFF.

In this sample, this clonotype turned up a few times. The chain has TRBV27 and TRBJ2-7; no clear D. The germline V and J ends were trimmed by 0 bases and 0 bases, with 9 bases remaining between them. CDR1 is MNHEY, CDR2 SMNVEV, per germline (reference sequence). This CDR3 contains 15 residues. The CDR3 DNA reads TGTGCCAGCAGTTTATCCGTACCCAGCTCCTACGAGCAGTACTTC. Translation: CASSLSVPSSYEQYF.

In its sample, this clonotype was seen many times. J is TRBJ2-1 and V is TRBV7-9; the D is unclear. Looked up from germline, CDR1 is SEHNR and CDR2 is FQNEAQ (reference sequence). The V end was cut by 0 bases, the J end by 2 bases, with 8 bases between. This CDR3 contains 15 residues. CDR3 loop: CASSLATAAYNEQFF. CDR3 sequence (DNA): TGTGCCAGCAGCTTAGCTACCGCAGCCTACAATGAGCAGTTCTTC.

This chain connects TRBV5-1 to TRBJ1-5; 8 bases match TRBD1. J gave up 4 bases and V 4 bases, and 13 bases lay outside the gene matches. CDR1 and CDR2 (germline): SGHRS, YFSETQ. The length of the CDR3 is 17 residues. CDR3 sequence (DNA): TGCGCCAGCAGCCCCGTCCCAGGACAGGGAATAAATCAGCCCCAGCATTTT. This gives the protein CASSPVPGQGINQPQHF.

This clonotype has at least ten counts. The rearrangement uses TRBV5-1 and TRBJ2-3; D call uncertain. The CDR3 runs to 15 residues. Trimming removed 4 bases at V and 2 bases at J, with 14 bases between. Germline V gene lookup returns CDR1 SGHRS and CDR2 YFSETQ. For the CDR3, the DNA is TGCGCCAGCAGCCCCCCGGGCGACGTCACAGATACGCAGTATTTT. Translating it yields CASSPPGDVTDTQYF.

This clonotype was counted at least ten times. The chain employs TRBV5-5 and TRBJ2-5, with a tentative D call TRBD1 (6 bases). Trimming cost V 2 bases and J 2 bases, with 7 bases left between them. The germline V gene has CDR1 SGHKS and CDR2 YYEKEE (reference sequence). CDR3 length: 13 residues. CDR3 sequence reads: CASSFGTQETQYF. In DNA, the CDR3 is TGTGCCAGCAGCTTTGGGACACAAGAGACCCAGTACTTC. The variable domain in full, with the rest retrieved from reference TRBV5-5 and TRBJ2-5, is DAGVTQSPTHLIKTRGQQVTLRCSPISGHKSVSWYQQVLGQGPQFIFQYYEKEERGRGNFPDRFSARQFPNYSSELNVNALLLGDSALYLCASSFGTQETQYFGPGTRLLVL.

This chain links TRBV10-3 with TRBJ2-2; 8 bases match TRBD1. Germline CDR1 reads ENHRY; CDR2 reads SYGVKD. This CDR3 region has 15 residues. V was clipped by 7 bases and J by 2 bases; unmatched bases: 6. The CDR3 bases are TGTGCCATCAATCCAGGGACAGGAAACACCGGGGAGCTGTTTTTT. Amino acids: CAINPGTGNTGELFF.